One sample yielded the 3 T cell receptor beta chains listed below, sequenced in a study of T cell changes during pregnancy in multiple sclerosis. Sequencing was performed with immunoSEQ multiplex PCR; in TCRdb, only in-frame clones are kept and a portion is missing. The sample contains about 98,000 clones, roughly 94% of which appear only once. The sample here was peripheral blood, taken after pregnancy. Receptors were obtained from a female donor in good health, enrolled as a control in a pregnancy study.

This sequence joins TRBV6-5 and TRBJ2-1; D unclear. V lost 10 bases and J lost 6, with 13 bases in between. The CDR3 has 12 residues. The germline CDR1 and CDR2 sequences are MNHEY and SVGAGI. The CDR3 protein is CATLPSSNEQFF. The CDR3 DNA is TGTGCCACTCTCCCTTCTAGCAATGAGCAGTTCTTC.

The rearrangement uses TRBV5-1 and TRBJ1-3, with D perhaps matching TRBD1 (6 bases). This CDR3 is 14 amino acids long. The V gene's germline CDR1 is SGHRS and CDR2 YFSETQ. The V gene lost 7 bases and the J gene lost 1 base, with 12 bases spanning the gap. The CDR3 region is CASSRQGSGNTIYF. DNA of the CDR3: TGCGCCAGCTCCCGGCAGGGGTCTGGAAACACCATATATTTT.

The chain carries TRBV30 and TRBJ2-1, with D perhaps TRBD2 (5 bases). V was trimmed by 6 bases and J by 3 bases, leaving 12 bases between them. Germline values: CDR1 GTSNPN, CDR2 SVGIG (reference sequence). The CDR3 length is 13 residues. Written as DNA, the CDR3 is TGTGCCTGCCTGAGGGTGGACTACAATGAGCAGTTCTTC. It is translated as CACLRVDYNEQFF.